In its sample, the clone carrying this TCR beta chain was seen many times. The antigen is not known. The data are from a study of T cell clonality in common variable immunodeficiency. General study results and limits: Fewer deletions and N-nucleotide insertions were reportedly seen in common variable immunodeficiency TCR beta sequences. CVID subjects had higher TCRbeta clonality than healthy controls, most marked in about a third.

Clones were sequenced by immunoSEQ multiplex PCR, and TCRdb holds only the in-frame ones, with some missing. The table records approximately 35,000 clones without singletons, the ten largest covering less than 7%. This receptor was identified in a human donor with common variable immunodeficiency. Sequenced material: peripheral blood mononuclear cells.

The DNA read from the CDR3 is TGCAGTGCTAGAGACCGGACTAGCGGGAGAGCCTACGAG. Amino acids: CSARDRTSGRAYE. From start to end, the CDR3 is CSARDRTSGRAYEQYF. The chain joins TRBV20-1 to TRBJ2-7; TRBD2 matches 13 bases. Read data end 3 residues before the CDR3 end; the end is taken from the germline J gene. The length of the CDR3 is 16 residues. The junction had 4 bases not matched to a gene; V was cut back by 0 bases and J by 2 bases. The germline V gene encodes CDR1 DFQATT and CDR2 SNEGSKA (reference sequence).